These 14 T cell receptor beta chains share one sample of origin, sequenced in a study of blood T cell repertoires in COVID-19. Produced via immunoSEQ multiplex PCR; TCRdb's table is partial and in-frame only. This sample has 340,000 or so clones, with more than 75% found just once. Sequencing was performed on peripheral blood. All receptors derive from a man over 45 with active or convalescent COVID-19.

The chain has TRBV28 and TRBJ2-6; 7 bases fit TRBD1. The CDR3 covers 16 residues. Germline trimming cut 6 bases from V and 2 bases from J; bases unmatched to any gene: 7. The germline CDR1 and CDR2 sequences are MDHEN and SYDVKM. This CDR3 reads CASRPRTGAGANVLTF. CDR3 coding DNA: TGTGCCAGCAGGCCCCGAACAGGGGCTGGGGCCAACGTCCTGACTTTC. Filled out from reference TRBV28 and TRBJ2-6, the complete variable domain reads DVKVTQSSRYLVKRTGEKVFLECVQDMDHENMFWYRQDPGLGLRLIYFSYDVKMKEKGDIPEGYSVSREKKERFSLILESASTNQTSMYLCASRPRTGAGANVLTFGAGSRLTVL.

The CDR3 loop is CATSDNNQPQHF. CDR3 DNA sequence: TGTGCCACCTCGGACAACAATCAGCCCCAGCATTTT. The chain employs TRBV24-1 and TRBJ1-5, with TRBD1 as a possible D gene (5 bases). The V and J ends lost 9 bases and 3 bases respectively, with 8 bases between them. CDR1 KGHDR and CDR2 SFDVKD come from the germline V gene. This CDR3 spans 12 amino acids.

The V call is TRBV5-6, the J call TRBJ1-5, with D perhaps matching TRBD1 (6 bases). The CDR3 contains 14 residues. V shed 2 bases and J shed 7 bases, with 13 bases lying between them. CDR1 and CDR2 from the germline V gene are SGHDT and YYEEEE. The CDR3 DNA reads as TGTGCCAGCAGCTTAGGTGGGGGCAGACAGCCCCAGCATTTT. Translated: CASSLGGGRQPQHF.

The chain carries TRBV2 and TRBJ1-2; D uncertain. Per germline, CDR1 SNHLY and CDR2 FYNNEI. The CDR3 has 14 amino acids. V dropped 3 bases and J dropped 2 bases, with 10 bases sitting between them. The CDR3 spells CASSEEVYNYGYTF. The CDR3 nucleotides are TGTGCCAGCAGTGAGGAGGTATACAACTATGGCTACACCTTC.

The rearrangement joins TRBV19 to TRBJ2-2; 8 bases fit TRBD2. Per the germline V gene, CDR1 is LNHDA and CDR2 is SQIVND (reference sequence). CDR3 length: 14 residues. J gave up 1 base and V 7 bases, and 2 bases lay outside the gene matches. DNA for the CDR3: TGTGCCAGTATGGCGGGAGGGAACACCGGGGAGCTGTTTTTT. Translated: CASMAGGNTGELFF.

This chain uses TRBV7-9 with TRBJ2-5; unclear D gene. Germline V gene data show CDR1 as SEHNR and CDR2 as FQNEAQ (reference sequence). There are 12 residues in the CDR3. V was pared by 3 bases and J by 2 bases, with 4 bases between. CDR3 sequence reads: CASSLTQETQYF. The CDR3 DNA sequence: TGTGCCAGCAGCTTGACTCAAGAGACCCAGTACTTC. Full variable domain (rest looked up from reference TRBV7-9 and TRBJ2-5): DTGVSQNPRHKITKRGQNVTFRCDPISEHNRLYWYRQTLGQGPEFLTYFQNEAQLEKSRLLSDRFSAERPKGSFSTLEIQRTEQGDSAMYLCASSLTQETQYFGPGTRLLVL.

Here the CDR3 DNA reads TGTGCCAGCAGCTTAACCCCTCAGGGACTAGACGACGAGCAGTACTTC. This translates into CASSLTPQGLDDEQYF. The chain carries TRBV7-9 and TRBJ2-7; the match to TRBD2 covers 8 bases. The CDR3 covers 16 residues. Germline lookup yields CDR1 SEHNR and CDR2 FQNEAQ (reference sequence). The trim removed 2 bases at V and 5 bases at J, leaving 11 bases unmatched.

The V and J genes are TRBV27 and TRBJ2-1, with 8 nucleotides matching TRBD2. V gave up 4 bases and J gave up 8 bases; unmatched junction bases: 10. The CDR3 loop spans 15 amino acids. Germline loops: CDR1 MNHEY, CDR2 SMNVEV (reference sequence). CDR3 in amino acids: CASSSSRAGVYEQFF. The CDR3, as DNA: TGTGCCAGCAGTTCTAGCCGAGCGGGAGTATATGAGCAGTTCTTC.

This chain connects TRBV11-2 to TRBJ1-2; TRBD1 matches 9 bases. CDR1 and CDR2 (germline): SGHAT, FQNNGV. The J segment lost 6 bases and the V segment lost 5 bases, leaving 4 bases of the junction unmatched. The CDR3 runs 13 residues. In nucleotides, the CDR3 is TGTGCCAGCAGCCCACGGACAGGGGATGGCTACACCTTC. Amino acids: CASSPRTGDGYTF.

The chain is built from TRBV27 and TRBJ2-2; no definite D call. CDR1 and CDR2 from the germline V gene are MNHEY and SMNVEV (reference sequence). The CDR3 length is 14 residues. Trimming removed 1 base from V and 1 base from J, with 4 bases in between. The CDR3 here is CASSLWQNTGELFF. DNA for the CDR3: TGTGCCAGCAGTTTATGGCAGAACACCGGGGAGCTGTTTTTT.

The CDR3 protein is CASSGSQGIGYGYTF. The DNA for the CDR3 is TGTGCCAGCAGCGGATCACAGGGTATCGGCTATGGCTACACCTTC. The chain links TRBV9 to TRBJ1-2; a weak D match, TRBD1 (6 bases). The V gene's germline CDR1 is SGDLS and CDR2 YYNGEE. The CDR3 contains 15 residues. The V gene lost 3 bases and the J gene lost 4 bases, with 16 bases spanning the gap.

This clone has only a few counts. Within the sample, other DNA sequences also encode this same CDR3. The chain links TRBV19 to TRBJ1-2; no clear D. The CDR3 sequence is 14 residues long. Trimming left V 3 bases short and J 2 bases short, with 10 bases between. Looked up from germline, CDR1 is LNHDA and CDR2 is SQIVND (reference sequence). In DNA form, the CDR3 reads TGTGCCAGTAGTATGGGCCGACGAAACTATGGCTACACCTTC. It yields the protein CASSMGRRNYGYTF.

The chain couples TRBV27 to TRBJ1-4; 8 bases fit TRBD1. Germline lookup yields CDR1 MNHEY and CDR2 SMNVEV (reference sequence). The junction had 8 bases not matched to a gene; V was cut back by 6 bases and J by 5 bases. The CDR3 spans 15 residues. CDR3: CASSRQGQLNEKLFF. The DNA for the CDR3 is TGTGCCAGCAGCCGACAGGGGCAACTAAATGAAAAACTGTTTTTT.

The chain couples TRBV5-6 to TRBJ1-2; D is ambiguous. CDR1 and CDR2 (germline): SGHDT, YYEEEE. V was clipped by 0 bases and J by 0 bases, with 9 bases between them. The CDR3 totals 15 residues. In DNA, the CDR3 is TGTGCCAGCAGCTTGGGGCCTGGAGCTAACTATGGCTACACCTTC. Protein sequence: CASSLGPGANYGYTF.